This T cell receptor beta chain was documented in a study of OX40 agonist ivuxolimab in advanced cancers. Study as a whole: Patients enrolled in dose escalation were diagnosed with hepatocellular carcinoma, melanoma, renal cell or head and neck cancer.

This clone was observed a single time. Measured with immunoSEQ multiplex PCR; TCRdb has only the in-frame clones, and not every one. The sample lists about 73,000 clones, around nine tenths occurring once. The CDR3 extends over 15 amino acids. CDR1 and CDR2 (germline): SGDLS, YYNGEE. V was pared by 0 bases and J by 2 bases, with 9 bases between. Sequencing was performed on CD4+ or CD8+ T cells sorted from blood, taken in a trial of the OX40 agonist ivuxolimab. The origin of this receptor is an adult with an advanced solid tumor such as melanoma, head and neck, liver or kidney cancer. The chain is built from TRBV9 and TRBJ1-3, with a possible D match to TRBD1 (5 bases). CDR3 sequence: CASSVGPQAGNTIYF. CDR3 DNA sequence: TGTGCCAGCAGCGTAGGCCCACAGGCTGGAAACACCATATATTTT.